The 17 T cell receptor beta chains below come from one sample, sequenced in a study of Ad26.COV2.S vaccination and SARS-CoV-2 variants. Some clones are missing from TCRdb's copy, which holds only in-frame ones; the method was immunoSEQ multiplex PCR. The data contain roughly 510,000 clones, approximately 90% of them singletons. Regarding treatment: 15 to 20 received Ad26.COV2.S at low or high dose, single or two shots; a few received placebo; per-sample allocation not given. Specimen acquisition occurred on day 63 following the initial vaccine or placebo injection. The sequencing used peripheral blood, collected in a trial of Ad26.COV2.S vaccine versus placebo. These receptor sequences come from a person between 18 and 59 years old who received the Ad26.COV2.S COVID-19 vaccine or a placebo.

The table lists this clone with a count of one. The V gene is TRBV7-9, the J gene TRBJ2-2; TRBD2 aligns across 11 bases. The CDR3 spans 16 residues. The trim removed 5 bases at V and 4 bases at J, leaving 6 bases unmatched. Germline V gene lookup returns CDR1 SEHNR and CDR2 FQNEAQ (reference sequence). CDR3 DNA sequence: TGTGCCAGCAGCCCGCTAGCGGGAGGCCTCACCGGGGAGCTGTTTTTT. It is translated as CASSPLAGGLTGELFF.

This chain uses TRBV5-6 with TRBJ2-5; D not certain. Between the trimmed V and J ends, which lost 7 bases and 4 bases, there was a span of 14 bases. The CDR3 is 13 amino acids. The germline V gene has CDR1 SGHDT and CDR2 YYEEEE. CDR3 residues: CASFVKARETQYF. CDR3 in DNA: TGTGCCAGCTTCGTAAAGGCCCGAGAGACCCAGTACTTC.

As for this clone: Germline is not matched at one junction end, which may reflect a read error. This chain joins TRBV4-1 and TRBJ2-7, with D possibly matching TRBD1 (6 bases). Germline lookup yields CDR1 MGHRA and CDR2 YSYEKL. The CDR3 totals 14 residues. CDR3 in amino acids: CPSSRQVGTYEQYF. The DNA of the CDR3 is TGCCCCAGCAGCCGACAGGTTGGAACCTACGAGCAGTACTTC.

The V call is TRBV28, the J call TRBJ1-2; 10 positions agree with TRBD1. This CDR3 contains 15 residues. Germline assignment: CDR1 MDHEN and CDR2 SYDVKM. Trimming cost V 7 bases and J 4 bases; bases outside gene matches: 9. CDR3 region: CASTQSTGGSYGYTF. The CDR3 DNA reads as TGTGCCAGCACCCAATCGACAGGGGGCAGCTATGGCTACACCTTC.

The chain recombines TRBV19 with TRBJ2-1, with 9 bases that match TRBD1. Unmatched junction bases numbered 5, after V lost 7 bases and J lost 1 base. From germline, CDR1 is LNHDA and CDR2 SQIVND (reference sequence). CDR3 size: 15 residues. For the CDR3, the DNA is TGTGCCAGTACCCTGGGACAGGGATCCTACAATGAGCAGTTCTTC. It translates to CASTLGQGSYNEQFF.

This chain links TRBV11-2 with TRBJ1-5, with 8 bases aligning to TRBD1. After removal of 3 bases from V and 6 bases from J, the junction contained 7 bases not matched to a gene. Germline loops: CDR1 SGHAT, CDR2 FQNNGV. The CDR3 runs to 15 residues. This chain's CDR3 is CASSLGNRGGQPQHF. The CDR3 DNA sequence: TGTGCCAGCAGCTTGGGGAACAGGGGGGGTCAGCCCCAGCATTTT.

The chain couples TRBV24-1 to TRBJ1-4; 8 bases line up with TRBD1. The CDR3 is 13 amino acids. Germline V gene sequence: CDR1 KGHDR, CDR2 SFDVKD. The junction had 7 bases not matched to a gene; V was cut back by 10 bases and J by 7 bases. CDR3 sequence (DNA): TGTGCCACACAGGGGGTTGTAGGTGAAAAACTGTTTTTT. Residues: CATQGVVGEKLFF.

The chain uses TRBV2 and TRBJ1-1; the D gene is possibly TRBD1 (6 bases). Germline V gene data show CDR1 as SNHLY and CDR2 as FYNNEI. The CDR3 totals 12 residues. Trimming shortened V by 4 bases and J by 7 bases, and 10 bases separated the two germline ends. The CDR3: CASSGDMNEAFF. CDR3 nucleotides: TGTGCCAGCAGTGGGGACATGAATGAAGCTTTCTTT.

The J gene is TRBJ2-1, the V gene TRBV10-3; a possible D gene is TRBD2 (6 bases). Germline CDR1 and CDR2: ENHRY and SYGVKD. This CDR3 spans 14 amino acids. Trimming took off 3 bases at V and 0 bases at J, with 6 bases between the two ends. DNA for the CDR3: TGTGCCATCAGTGAAGCGGGCTCCTACAATGAGCAGTTCTTC. Its protein product is CAISEAGSYNEQFF.

V usage is TRBV7-2 and J usage is TRBJ2-2; TRBD2 is a possible D gene (5 bases). Germline loops: CDR1 SGHTA, CDR2 FQGNSA. The CDR3 runs 15 residues. With 1 base removed from V and 4 bases from J, the gap between germline ends came to 10 bases. The CDR3 here is CASSLDMRVTGELFF. The CDR3 nucleotides are TGTGCCAGCAGCTTAGACATGAGGGTCACCGGGGAGCTGTTTTTT. Drawing the rest from reference TRBV7-2 and TRBJ2-2, the complete variable domain is GAGVSQSPSNKVTEKGKDVELRCDPISGHTALYWYRQSLGQGLEFLIYFQGNSAPDKSGLPSDRFSAERTGGSVSTLTIQRTQQEDSAVYLCASSLDMRVTGELFFGEGSRLTVL.

This clone was counted once. The rearrangement links TRBV20-1 to TRBJ1-1; 7 bases fit TRBD1. Germline CDR1 is DFQATT and CDR2 is SNEGSKA (reference sequence). Trimming removed 6 bases from V and 11 bases from J; junction bases left unmatched: 21. The CDR3 runs 15 residues. CDR3 in DNA: TGCAGTGCCAGTCCCGGGACAGTGACGGGCCCCCGGGCTTTCTTT. The encoded protein is CSASPGTVTGPRAFF.

A few counts support this clone. V and J are TRBV6-5 and TRBJ2-7; 9 bases agree with TRBD1. V lost 6 bases, J lost 6 bases, and 6 bases stayed unmatched. The CDR3 extends over 13 amino acids. Germline V gives CDR1 MNHEY, CDR2 SVGAGI. The CDR3 DNA reads as TGTGCCAGCAGGCCGGGACAGGGCGGCGAGCAGTACTTC. Residues: CASRPGQGGEQYF.

This clone occurred once. The J gene is TRBJ2-7, the V gene TRBV15, with D maybe TRBD1 (5 bases). Trimming took off 6 bases at V and 0 bases at J, with 12 bases between the two ends. In germline, CDR1 is LNHNV, CDR2 YYDKDF (reference sequence). This CDR3 is built from 14 residues. CDR3 nucleotide sequence: TGTGCCACCAGACTTGGGGCTAGCTCCTACGAGCAGTACTTC. This sequence encodes CATRLGASSYEQYF.

The gene calls are TRBV12-2 and TRBJ2-1; the table gives TRBD2 as D, unverified against the DNA. TRBV12-2 is a pseudogene segment. The CDR3 covers 16 residues. CDR3 in amino acids: CASRLALAAGYNEQFF. CDR3 coding DNA: TGTGCAAGTCGCTTAGCGTTAGCGGCAGGGTACAATGAGCAGTTCTTC.

The chain has TRBV28 and TRBJ1-2, with 7 bases fitting TRBD1. The germline V gene encodes CDR1 MDHEN and CDR2 SYDVKM. The CDR3 is 16 residues long. The V gene end was trimmed by 2 bases and the J gene end by 7 bases; junction bases not matched to a gene: 13. The CDR3 loop reads CASSLASAGGISGYTF. The DNA of the CDR3 is TGTGCCAGCAGTTTAGCTTCCGCAGGGGGAATCTCTGGCTACACCTTC.

V and J are TRBV19 and TRBJ2-7, with 8 nucleotides matching TRBD1. This CDR3 region has 14 residues. V was clipped by 5 bases and J by 2 bases; unmatched bases: 5. From germline, CDR1 is LNHDA and CDR2 SQIVND (reference sequence). The CDR3 DNA reads TGTGCCAGTAGTCGACAGGGGTCTCCCTACGAGCAGTACTTC. It codes for CASSRQGSPYEQYF.

This chain uses TRBV18 with TRBJ1-1; 9 bases line up with TRBD1. The CDR3 length is 14 residues. Germline V gene sequence: CDR1 KGHSH, CDR2 LQKENI. The ends lost 3 bases at V and 6 bases at J; junction bases unmatched: 5. The CDR3 DNA is TGTGCCAGCTCACCTGGACAGGGGATGGCTGAAGCTTTCTTT. Translating it yields CASSPGQGMAEAFF. Using reference TRBV18 and TRBJ1-1 for the parts outside the CDR3, the full variable domain is NAGVMQNPRHLVRRRGQEARLRCSPMKGHSHVYWYRQLPEEGLKFMVYLQKENIIDESGMPKERFSAEFPKEGPSILRIQQVVRGDSAAYFCASSPGQGMAEAFFGQGTRLTVV.